This T cell receptor beta chain is from a study of T cells in Graves' hyperthyroidism and ophthalmopathy. Regarding the study as a whole: Onset of ophthalmopathy came a median around 7.1 months after the model predicted it.

Researchers took RNA transcripts and amplified the TCR beta CDR3 regions from them. During a first-round RT-PCR of the TCR CDR3, the HTBI primer set was used. TCRdb redid the calling of the multiplex PCR reads with MiXCR, one entry per CDR3 protein. The data contain approximately 400,000 distinct CDR3 sequences, 19% of them seen just once; the ten biggest clones take up about 4%. CDR1 is LGHNA and CDR2 is YNFKEQ in the germline V gene. This CDR3 is built from 16 residues. This clonotype appeared a single time. Its antigen is currently unknown. Sequence at one end of the junction differs from germline and may be a read error.

The chain carries TRBV4-2 and TRBJ2-2, with TRBD2 identical over 12 bases. The sequenced sample was blood. The TCR was taken from a woman aged 18-29 years with Graves' hyperthyroidism. CDR3 loop: CASSQELAGGTGELLF. In DNA form, the CDR3 reads TGTGCCAGCAGCCAAGAACTAGCGGGGGGAACCGGGGAGCTGCTTTTT.